The 21 T cell receptor beta chains reported below all come from one sample, sequenced in a study of blood T cell repertoires in COVID-19. Using immunoSEQ multiplex PCR, the repertoire was profiled, and TCRdb retains in-frame clones only, with some absent. The table has some 150,000 clones, roughly 89% seen once. The sequencing sample was made of peripheral blood. These receptors came from a human donor in a cohort sampled during active COVID-19.

The gene calls are TRBV30 and TRBJ2-7; D may be TRBD2 (7 bases). The CDR3 length is 15 residues. The V and J ends lost 3 bases and 4 bases respectively, with 19 bases between them. Germline lookup yields CDR1 GTSNPN and CDR2 SVGIG (reference sequence). In DNA, the CDR3 is TGTGCCTGGAGCCCTGGGGGGGGGCGGATTTACGAGCAGTACTTC. Protein product: CAWSPGGGRIYEQYF.

The chain uses TRBV30 and TRBJ2-7; possibly TRBD2 for D (5 bases). The V gene's germline CDR1 is GTSNPN and CDR2 SVGIG (reference sequence). The V gene lost 3 bases and the J gene lost 6 bases, with 15 bases spanning the gap. This CDR3 has 13 residues. CDR3 in DNA: TGTGCCTGGAGCGAGACTATCGGTGGCGAGCAGTACTTC. As protein: CAWSETIGGEQYF.

The chain uses TRBV7-2 and TRBJ1-1, with 7 bases lining up with TRBD1. V was pared by 1 base and J by 5 bases, with 16 bases of the junction left unmatched. Per the germline V gene, CDR1 is SGHTA and CDR2 is FQGNSA. This CDR3 is 18 amino acids long. CDR3 region: CASSLEIGTDPGETEAFF. CDR3 sequence (DNA): TGTGCCAGCAGCTTAGAAATTGGGACAGACCCTGGGGAGACTGAAGCTTTCTTT.

The rearrangement links TRBV5-1 to TRBJ1-2; a possible D gene is TRBD1 (6 bases). This CDR3 has 14 residues. The germline CDR1 and CDR2 sequences are SGHRS and YFSETQ. V lost 0 bases and J lost 5, with 11 bases in between. CDR3 region: CASSLDRVEYGYTF. In DNA form, the CDR3 reads TGCGCCAGCAGCTTGGACAGGGTAGAGTATGGCTACACCTTC.

V is TRBV3-1 (or the pseudogene TRBV3-2) and J is TRBJ2-5, with D perhaps matching TRBD1 (6 bases). Germline-derived CDR1 and CDR2 are LGHDT and YNNKEL (reference sequence). V lost 0 bases and J lost 5, with 16 bases in between. The CDR3 extends over 16 amino acids. Written as DNA, the CDR3 is TGTGCCAGCAGCCAAGATCCCTACAGGGCTGGGGAGACCCAGTACTTC. Its translation: CASSQDPYRAGETQYF.

The chain uses TRBV5-4 and TRBJ1-1; TRBD1 might be the D (5 bases). This CDR3 has 16 amino acids. CDR1 and CDR2 from the germline V gene are SGHNT and YYREEE (reference sequence). V gave up 2 bases and J gave up 2 bases, with 16 bases separating them. In nucleotides, the CDR3 is TGTGCCAGCAGCTTCCCAGCGGGCCAGGGCAACACTGAAGCTTTCTTT. It encodes CASSFPAGQGNTEAFF.

This clone was detected once. The V call is TRBV19, the J call TRBJ2-7; D is ambiguous. The CDR3 has 14 residues. V lost 0 bases, J lost 7 bases, and 13 bases lay in between. Looked up from germline, CDR1 is LNHDA and CDR2 is SQIVND (reference sequence). The CDR3 region is CASSIDFWSREQYF. In nucleotides, the CDR3 is TGTGCCAGTAGTATAGATTTCTGGAGTAGGGAGCAGTACTTC.

This clone came up once. This chain links TRBV2 with TRBJ2-3, with D unresolved. The germline V and J ends were trimmed by 1 base and 1 base, with 6 bases remaining between them. This CDR3 contains 14 residues. Germline-derived CDR1 and CDR2 are SNHLY and FYNNEI. The CDR3 loop reads CASSEGAGTDTQYF. The CDR3 DNA sequence: TGTGCCAGCAGTGAAGGGGCAGGCACAGATACGCAGTATTTT.

The genes are TRBV10-3 and TRBJ1-1, with D possibly being TRBD1 (5 bases). The CDR3 runs to 14 residues. Trimming left V 3 bases short and J 3 bases short, with 11 bases between. In germline, CDR1 is ENHRY, CDR2 SYGVKD. This CDR3 reads CAISDSGRDTEAFF. CDR3 DNA: TGTGCCATCAGTGATTCCGGCAGGGACACTGAAGCTTTCTTT.

The chain combines TRBV15 with TRBJ1-3; D unresolved. V lost 0 bases and J lost 5, with 8 bases in between. Germline V gene data show CDR1 as LNHNV and CDR2 as YYDKDF (reference sequence). The CDR3 is 14 amino acids. CDR3 loop: CATSRDRGRNTIYF. In DNA form, the CDR3 reads TGTGCCACCAGCAGAGATCGGGGAAGAAACACCATATATTTT.

The chain uses TRBV12-2 and TRBJ2-1; the table's D call, TRBD1, has no DNA check behind it. TRBV12-2 is a pseudogene locus. The CDR3 contains 17 residues. The CDR3 DNA reads TGTGCAAGTCGCTTAGACCGGGACAGGGGGCAGGGGAATGAGCAGTTCTTC. It is translated as CASRLDRDRGQGNEQFF.

The V gene is TRBV11-3, the J gene TRBJ2-1; 9 bases map to TRBD2. CDR3 length equals 18 residues. The germline V gene encodes CDR1 SGHNT and CDR2 YENEEA. The junction had 9 bases not matched to a gene; V was cut back by 1 base and J by 2 bases. CDR3 coding DNA: TGTGCCAGCAGCTTAGGGCGGGCTAGCGGGGTAACCTACAATGAGCAGTTCTTC. This codes for CASSLGRASGVTYNEQFF.

The chain carries TRBV27 and TRBJ1-1; 7 bases are a match to TRBD1. The CDR3 has 17 residues. V trimming: 3 bases; J trimming: 4 bases; junction bases outside the gene matches: 14. Looked up from germline, CDR1 is MNHEY and CDR2 is SMNVEV (reference sequence). CDR3 nucleotide sequence: TGTGCCAGCAGTTTCATGATATCTCCGACAGGGACCACTGAAGCTTTCTTT. It specifies CASSFMISPTGTTEAFF.

The chain carries TRBV6-5 and TRBJ2-3; TRBD1 matches 9 bases. The ends lost 7 bases at V and 5 bases at J; junction bases unmatched: 7. Germline CDR1 reads MNHEY; CDR2 reads SVGAGI. This CDR3 is 14 amino acids long. The chain's CDR3 is CASIRDRELDTQYF. In DNA, the CDR3 is TGTGCCAGCATCCGGGACAGGGAATTAGATACGCAGTATTTT.

The J gene is TRBJ2-7, the V gene TRBV27, with D possibly matching TRBD2 (7 bases). The CDR3 is 14 residues long. V was cut by 0 bases and J by 4 bases, with 10 bases left in between. The germline gives CDR1 MNHEY, CDR2 SMNVEV (reference sequence). CDR3 in amino acids: CASSLSKGGYEQYF. The CDR3 bases are TGTGCCAGCAGTTTATCGAAGGGGGGGTACGAGCAGTACTTC.

The rearrangement links TRBV10-3 to TRBJ2-2; possibly TRBD2 for D (7 bases). The V end lost 4 bases, the J end lost 4 bases, and 13 bases lay between the germline ends. Germline CDR1 ENHRY, CDR2 SYGVKD. CDR3 length: 15 amino acids. CDR3 sequence: CAISGAGTFTGELFF. The CDR3 DNA follows: TGTGCCATCAGTGGAGCGGGGACATTCACCGGGGAGCTGTTTTTT.

The chain recombines TRBV11-2 with TRBJ1-6, with 7 bases identical to TRBD1. V lost 5 bases to trimming and J lost 4 bases; unmatched junction nucleotides: 5. The CDR3 length is 15 residues. The germline V gene has CDR1 SGHAT and CDR2 FQNNGV. The CDR3 here is CASSPTGVYNSPLHF. The CDR3 coding sequence is TGTGCCAGCAGCCCCACAGGGGTGTATAATTCACCCCTCCACTTT.

The chain couples TRBV11-3 to TRBJ2-3; the match to TRBD2 covers 8 bases. Germline V CDR1 and CDR2: SGHNT, YENEEA. Germline trimming cut 4 bases from V and 0 bases from J; bases unmatched to any gene: 0. The CDR3 length is 14 residues. The CDR3 spells CASSSGGSTDTQYF. The CDR3 nucleotides are TGTGCCAGCAGCTCGGGGGGGAGCACAGATACGCAGTATTTT.

The V gene is TRBV5-1, the J gene TRBJ2-7; D might be TRBD2 (6 bases). The CDR3 totals 12 residues. Trimming left V 0 bases short and J 10 bases short, with 11 bases between. CDR1 SGHRS and CDR2 YFSETQ come from the germline V gene. The DNA of the CDR3 is TGCGCCAGCAGCTTGGAGGGAGGTTCACAGTACTTC. Protein: CASSLEGGSQYF.

This chain links TRBV7-9 with TRBJ1-1; D possibly corresponds to TRBD1 (5 bases). Per germline, CDR1 SEHNR and CDR2 FQNEAQ (reference sequence). The V gene lost 2 bases and the J gene lost 1 base, with 11 bases spanning the gap. This CDR3 spans 15 amino acids. The chain's CDR3 is CASSLLGQGNTEAFF. The CDR3 DNA reads TGTGCCAGCAGCTTATTGGGTCAGGGGAACACTGAAGCTTTCTTT. The entire variable domain, with the rest obtained from reference TRBV7-9 and TRBJ1-1, is as follows: DTGVSQNPRHKITKRGQNVTFRCDPISEHNRLYWYRQTLGQGPEFLTYFQNEAQLEKSRLLSDRFSAERPKGSFSTLEIQRTEQGDSAMYLCASSLLGQGNTEAFFGQGTRLTVV.

The chain couples TRBV30 to TRBJ2-7; D is perhaps TRBD1 (6 bases). V dropped 5 bases and J dropped 5 bases, with 10 bases sitting between them. The germline gives CDR1 GTSNPN, CDR2 SVGIG (reference sequence). This CDR3 contains 11 residues. CDR3 region: CAWLRGNEQYF. In DNA, the CDR3 is TGTGCCTGGCTTAGGGGGAACGAGCAGTACTTC.